This T cell receptor beta chain stems from a study of shared clonotypes between healthy human individuals (dated by TCRdb to 2019 to 2021). The study in broad terms: Three men and a couple of women, aged 18 to 49 years, made up the cohort. Leukapheresis yielded between about 0.85 and 10 billion PBMCs per donor. To estimate repertoire size and how much clonotype sharing occurs between individuals, the study deeply sequenced the blood TCR repertoires of several healthy adults. For each donor, CD4 naive and CD4 memory were each run on three plates, CD8 naive on two plates, and CD8 memory on one plate. To increase sequencing depth and limit assay-specific biases, TCR repertoire library preparation and sequencing were carried out by different laboratories using diverse techniques. Study-wide findings and limitations: Clonotypes shared by all four sorted-subset donors showed higher generation probabilities than non-shared clonotypes. Larger estimated clonotype richness was generally found for naive subsets than for memory subsets. Incomplete sequencing was indicated by rarefaction of sorted-subset datasets, despite the large sequencing depth. Pairwise subsampling led to the expectation that sequencing depth would affect the degree of clonotype sharing among donors. Only blood was sampled, and tissue TCR repertoires likely differ from those in blood. The small number of donors limited the genetic and exposure-history diversity represented. When a handful of donors were compared, the shared fraction of clonotypes was around 5.1% for naive CD4, around 3.6% for naive CD8, 2.3% for memory CD4, and less than 0.5% for memory CD8.

On this clone: Its antigen remains undetermined. Base qualities are not recorded, but no much larger clone differs from it by a single base.

V drops 7 bases and J drops 3 bases, leaving 10 bases in between. CDR1 SEHNR and CDR2 FQNEAQ are derived from the germline V gene (reference sequence). The CDR3, cysteine through phenylalanine, is 13 amino acids long. Left in the record is the CDR3 DNA by itself, 39 bases read in frame from the first base. The donors were healthy, HIV-negative adults who had no recently reported acute infections or vaccinations. All donors were Caucasian adults living in Nashville, Tennessee, USA. CD4+ T cells were enriched by magnetic negative selection, after which naive cells were positively selected on CD45RA and the negative fraction was taken as the memory subset. Blood was obtained by leukapheresis, after which PBMCs were separated by Ficoll-Histopaque density gradient centrifugation and cryopreserved in liquid nitrogen vapor phase. Analytical flow cytometry was used to check the purity and quantity of every magnetically sorted T cell population. Each sorted fraction had its genomic DNA isolated and then quantified by UV absorbance on a Nanodrop 2000c.

Using the deep immunoSEQ assay, multiplex PCR amplified TCR CDR3 regions from genomic DNA. Extracted genomic DNA from each cell subset was distributed evenly across all wells of several immunoSEQ 96-well plates, and each plate was treated as a replicate. For sorted subsets, about 200 ng genomic DNA, equal to some 28,000 T cell genomes, was loaded into each replicate PCR. Purified libraries were measured with a Qubit 3.0 fluorometer, size-checked on a Bioanalyzer 2100, and measured again with the KAPA Library Quantification kit. Every immunoSEQ 96-well plate was sequenced on a separate single-read 150-cycle Illumina NextSeq 550 flow cell. The study's processing was this. Because the immunoSEQ output held only junctional sequences and lacked quality scores, the filtering could not match the filtering applied to full-length reads. To assign V/J genes and CDR3, sequences were annotated using PyIR, a Python wrapper for IgBLAST v1.9, with IMGT germline references. Any read was removed if the V/J assignment was weak (E-value above 1e-6), the CDR3 was missing, or the read contained stop codons, out-of-frame junctions, or ambiguous translated residues. A V3J clonotype was defined by an identical inferred V gene, J gene, and CDR3 amino acid sequence. To compute the percentage overlap between repertoires, the number of shared unique clonotypes was divided by the size of the smaller repertoire. Three approaches were used to assess repertoire richness: RTK rarefaction, the Chao1 estimator, and Recon v2.1 estimates of unobserved clonotypes. Generation probabilities for all TCRbeta clonotypes obtained by the gDNA method from a handful of donors were computed using OLGA. This is the immuneACCESS table as TCRdb keeps it, with only in-frame sequences that have V and J called. A part of the clones is gone; compared with another copy, unresolved V genes explain less than half, and the rest is unexplained. V and J calls and clone size come straight from that table; D and trimming were deduced from the DNA. Counted in this sample were over 700,000 clones; about two thirds of them appeared once. The ten most abundant clones make up about 1.7% of the sample.

This chain joins TRBV7-9 to TRBJ2-1; the D gene cannot be named for sure. Source material: memory CD4+ T cells sorted from blood. Interpreted using the paper, the cell subset or site label stands for: CD45RA-negative fraction. The TCR originated in a woman aged 25 to 39 in good health. The sequenced DNA is TGTGCCAGCACCACACGTGACTACAATGAGCAGTTCTTC. The resulting protein is CASTTRDYNEQFF.